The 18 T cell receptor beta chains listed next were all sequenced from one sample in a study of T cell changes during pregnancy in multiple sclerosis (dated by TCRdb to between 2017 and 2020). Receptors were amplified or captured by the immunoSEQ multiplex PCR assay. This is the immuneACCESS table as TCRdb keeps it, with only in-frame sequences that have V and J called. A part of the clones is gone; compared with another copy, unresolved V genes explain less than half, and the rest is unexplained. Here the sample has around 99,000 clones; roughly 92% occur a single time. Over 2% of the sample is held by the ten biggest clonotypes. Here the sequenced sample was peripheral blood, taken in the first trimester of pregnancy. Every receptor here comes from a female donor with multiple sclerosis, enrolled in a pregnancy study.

The chain's CDR3 is CASSPFILAGFYEQYF. CDR3 DNA sequence: TGTGCCAGCAGTCCATTTATCCTAGCGGGATTCTACGAGCAGTACTTC. The chain couples TRBV28 to TRBJ2-7, with 9 positions matching TRBD2. This CDR3 is 16 amino acids long. Germline CDR1 and CDR2: MDHEN and SYDVKM. J gave up 3 bases and V 5 bases, and 11 bases lay outside the gene matches.

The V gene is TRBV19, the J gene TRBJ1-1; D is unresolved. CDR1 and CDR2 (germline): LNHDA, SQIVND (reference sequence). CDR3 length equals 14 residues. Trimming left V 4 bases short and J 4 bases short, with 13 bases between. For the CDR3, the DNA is TGTGCCAGTAGTAGTAGAGGCGGTAGCACTGAAGCTTTCTTT. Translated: CASSSRGGSTEAFF.

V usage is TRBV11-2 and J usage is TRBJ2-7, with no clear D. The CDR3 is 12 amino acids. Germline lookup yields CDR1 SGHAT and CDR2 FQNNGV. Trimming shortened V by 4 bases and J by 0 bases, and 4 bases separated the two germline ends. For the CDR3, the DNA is TGTGCCAGCAGCTCCGGCTCCTACGAGCAGTACTTC. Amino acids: CASSSGSYEQYF.

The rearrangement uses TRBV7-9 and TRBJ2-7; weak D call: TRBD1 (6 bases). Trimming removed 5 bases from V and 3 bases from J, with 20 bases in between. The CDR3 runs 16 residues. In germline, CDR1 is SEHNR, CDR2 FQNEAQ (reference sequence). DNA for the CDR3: TGTGCCAGCAGCCCCCTTTCGACAGGTAATCTCTACGAGCAGTACTTC. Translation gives CASSPLSTGNLYEQYF. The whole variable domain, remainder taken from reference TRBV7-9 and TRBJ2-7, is DTGVSQNPRHKITKRGQNVTFRCDPISEHNRLYWYRQTLGQGPEFLTYFQNEAQLEKSRLLSDRFSAERPKGSFSTLEIQRTEQGDSAMYLCASSPLSTGNLYEQYFGPGTRLTVT.

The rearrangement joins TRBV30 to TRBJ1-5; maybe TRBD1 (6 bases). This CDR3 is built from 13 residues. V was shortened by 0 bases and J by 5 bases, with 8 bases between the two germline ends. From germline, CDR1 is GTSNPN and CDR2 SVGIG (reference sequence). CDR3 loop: CAWSVGGDQPQHF. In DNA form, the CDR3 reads TGTGCCTGGAGTGTAGGGGGGGATCAGCCCCAGCATTTT.

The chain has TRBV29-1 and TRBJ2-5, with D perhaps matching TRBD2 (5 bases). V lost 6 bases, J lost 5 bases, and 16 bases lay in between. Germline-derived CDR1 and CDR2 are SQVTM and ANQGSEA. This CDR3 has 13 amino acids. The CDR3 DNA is TGCAGCGTGGCGATCGGGATTGCGGAGACCCAGTACTTC. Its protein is CSVAIGIAETQYF.

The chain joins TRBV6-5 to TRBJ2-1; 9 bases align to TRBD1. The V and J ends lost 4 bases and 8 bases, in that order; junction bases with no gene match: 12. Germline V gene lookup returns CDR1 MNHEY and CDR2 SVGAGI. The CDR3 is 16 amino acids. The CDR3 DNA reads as TGTGCCAGCAGTTTCTCACCCGGGACAGGGTCGGATGAGCAGTTCTTC. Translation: CASSFSPGTGSDEQFF.

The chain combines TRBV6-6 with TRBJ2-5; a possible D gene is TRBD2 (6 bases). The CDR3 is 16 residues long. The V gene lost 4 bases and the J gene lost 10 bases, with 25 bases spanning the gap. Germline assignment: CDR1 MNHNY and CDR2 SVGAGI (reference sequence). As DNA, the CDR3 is TGTGCCAGCAGTTTCCGCTCCCGGGACTCCTACGATGGCCAGTACTTC. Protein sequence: CASSFRSRDSYDGQYF.

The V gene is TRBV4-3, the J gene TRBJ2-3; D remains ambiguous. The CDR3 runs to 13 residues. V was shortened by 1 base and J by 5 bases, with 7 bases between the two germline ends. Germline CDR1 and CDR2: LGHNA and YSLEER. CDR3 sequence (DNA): TGCGCCAGCAGCCAAGTCGTGCGAGATACGCAGTATTTT. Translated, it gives CASSQVVRDTQYF.

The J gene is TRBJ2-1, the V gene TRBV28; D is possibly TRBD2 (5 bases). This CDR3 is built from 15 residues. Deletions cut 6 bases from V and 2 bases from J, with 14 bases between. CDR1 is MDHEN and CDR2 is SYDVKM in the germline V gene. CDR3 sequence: CASSPGRGPYNEQFF. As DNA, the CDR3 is TGTGCCAGCAGCCCTGGAAGAGGGCCCTACAATGAGCAGTTCTTC.

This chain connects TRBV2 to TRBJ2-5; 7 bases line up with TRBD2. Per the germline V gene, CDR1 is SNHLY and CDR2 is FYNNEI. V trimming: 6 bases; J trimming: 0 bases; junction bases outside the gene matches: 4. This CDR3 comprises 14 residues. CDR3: CASRGGNNQETQYF. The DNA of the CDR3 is TGTGCCAGCAGGGGGGGGAACAACCAAGAGACCCAGTACTTC.

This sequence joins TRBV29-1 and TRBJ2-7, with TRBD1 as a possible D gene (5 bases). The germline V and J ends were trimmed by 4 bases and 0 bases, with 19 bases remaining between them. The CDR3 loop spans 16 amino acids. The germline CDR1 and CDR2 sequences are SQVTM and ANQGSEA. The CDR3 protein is CSVVESSRQSSYEQYF. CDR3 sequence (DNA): TGCAGCGTTGTGGAGTCGTCGAGACAGAGCTCCTACGAGCAGTACTTC.

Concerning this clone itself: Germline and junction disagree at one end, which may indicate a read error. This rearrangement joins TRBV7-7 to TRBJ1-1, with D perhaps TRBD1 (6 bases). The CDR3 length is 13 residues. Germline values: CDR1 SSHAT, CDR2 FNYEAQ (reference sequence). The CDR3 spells CASSADSNTEAFF. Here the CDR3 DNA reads TGTGCTAGCAGCGCGGACAGCAACACTGAAGCTTTCTTT.

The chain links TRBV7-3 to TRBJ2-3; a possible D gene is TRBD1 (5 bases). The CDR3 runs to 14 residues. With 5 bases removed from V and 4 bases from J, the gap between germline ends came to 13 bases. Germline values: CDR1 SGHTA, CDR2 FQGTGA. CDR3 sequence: CASSQGWGADTQYF. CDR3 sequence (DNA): TGTGCCAGCAGCCAAGGGTGGGGCGCAGATACGCAGTATTTT.

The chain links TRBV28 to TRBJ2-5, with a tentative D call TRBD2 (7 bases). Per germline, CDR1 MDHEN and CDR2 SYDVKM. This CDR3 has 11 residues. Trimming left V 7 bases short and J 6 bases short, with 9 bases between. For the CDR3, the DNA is TGTGCCAGCAAGGGGGGGCAGACCCAGTACTTC. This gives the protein CASKGGQTQYF.

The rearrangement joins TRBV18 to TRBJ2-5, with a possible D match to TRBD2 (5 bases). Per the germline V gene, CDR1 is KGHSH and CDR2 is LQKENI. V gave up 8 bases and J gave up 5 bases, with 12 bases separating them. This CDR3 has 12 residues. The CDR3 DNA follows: TGTGCCAGCCTGGACCGAGGGGAGACCCAGTACTTC. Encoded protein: CASLDRGETQYF.

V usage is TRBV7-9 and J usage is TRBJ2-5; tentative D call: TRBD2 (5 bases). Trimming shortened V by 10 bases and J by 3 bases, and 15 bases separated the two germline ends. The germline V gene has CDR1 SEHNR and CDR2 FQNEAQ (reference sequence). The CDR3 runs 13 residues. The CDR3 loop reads CATGNSREETQYF. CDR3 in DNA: TGTGCCACCGGGAATAGTCGGGAAGAGACCCAGTACTTC.

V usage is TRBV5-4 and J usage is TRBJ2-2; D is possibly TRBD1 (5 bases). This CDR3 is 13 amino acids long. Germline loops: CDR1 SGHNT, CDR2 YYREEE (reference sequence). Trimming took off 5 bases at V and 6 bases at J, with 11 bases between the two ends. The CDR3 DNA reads TGTGCCAGCAGAAAACAGGAGCCCGGGGAGCTGTTTTTT. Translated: CASRKQEPGELFF.